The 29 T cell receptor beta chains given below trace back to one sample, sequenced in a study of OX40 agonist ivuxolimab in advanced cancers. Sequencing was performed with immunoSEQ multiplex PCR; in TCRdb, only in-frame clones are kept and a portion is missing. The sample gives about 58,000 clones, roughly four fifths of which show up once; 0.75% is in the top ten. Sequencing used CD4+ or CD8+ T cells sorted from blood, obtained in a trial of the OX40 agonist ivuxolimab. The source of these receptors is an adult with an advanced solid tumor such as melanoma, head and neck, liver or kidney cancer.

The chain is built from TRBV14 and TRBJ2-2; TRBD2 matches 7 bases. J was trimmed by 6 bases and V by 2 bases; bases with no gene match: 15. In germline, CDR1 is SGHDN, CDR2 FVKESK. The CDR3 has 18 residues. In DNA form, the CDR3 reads TGTGCCAGCAGCCAATTTCCCCCGAGCGGGGCGCTACCCGGGGAGCTGTTTTTT. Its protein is CASSQFPPSGALPGELFF. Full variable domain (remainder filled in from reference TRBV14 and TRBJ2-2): EAGVTQFPSHSVIEKGQTVTLRCDPISGHDNLYWYRRVMGKEIKFLLHFVKESKQDESGMPNNRFLAERTGGTYSTLKVQPAELEDSGVYFCASSQFPPSGALPGELFFGEGSRLTVL.

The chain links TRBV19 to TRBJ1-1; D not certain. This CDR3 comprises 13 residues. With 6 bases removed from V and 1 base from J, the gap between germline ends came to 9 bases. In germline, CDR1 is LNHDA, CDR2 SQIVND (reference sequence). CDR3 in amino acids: CASSAAANTEAFF. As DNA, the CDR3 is TGTGCCAGTAGCGCTGCGGCGAACACTGAAGCTTTCTTT.

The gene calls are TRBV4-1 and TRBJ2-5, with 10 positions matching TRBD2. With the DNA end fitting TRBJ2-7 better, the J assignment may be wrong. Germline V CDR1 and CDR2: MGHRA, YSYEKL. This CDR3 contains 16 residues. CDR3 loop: CASSTLAGPSSYEQYF. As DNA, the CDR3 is TGCGCCAGCAGCACACTAGCGGGGCCATCCTCCTACGAGCAGTACTTC.

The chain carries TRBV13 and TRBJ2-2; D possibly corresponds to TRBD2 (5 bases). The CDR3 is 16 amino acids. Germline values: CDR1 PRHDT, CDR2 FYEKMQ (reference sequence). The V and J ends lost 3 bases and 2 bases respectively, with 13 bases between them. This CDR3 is CASSFNPGINTGELFF. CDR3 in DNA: TGTGCCAGCAGCTTTAATCCCGGGATTAACACCGGGGAGCTGTTTTTT. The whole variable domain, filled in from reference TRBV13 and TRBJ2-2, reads AAGVIQSPRHLIKEKRETATLKCYPIPRHDTVYWYQQGPGQDPQFLISFYEKMQSDKGSIPDRFSAQQFSDYHSELNMSSLELGDSALYFCASSFNPGINTGELFFGEGSRLTVL.

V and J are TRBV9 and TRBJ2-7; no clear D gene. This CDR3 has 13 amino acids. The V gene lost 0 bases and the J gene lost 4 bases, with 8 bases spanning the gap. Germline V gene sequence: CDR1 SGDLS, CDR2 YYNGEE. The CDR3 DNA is TGTGCCAGCAGCGTAGCACCCGGGTACGAGCAGTACTTC. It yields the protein CASSVAPGYEQYF.

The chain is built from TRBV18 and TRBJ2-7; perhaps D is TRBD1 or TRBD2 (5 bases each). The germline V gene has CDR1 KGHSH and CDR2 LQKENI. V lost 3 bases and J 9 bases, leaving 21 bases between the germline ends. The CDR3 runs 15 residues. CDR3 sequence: CASSPDLGGDEGQYF. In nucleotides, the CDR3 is TGTGCCAGCTCACCCGATCTTGGGGGAGACGAAGGGCAGTACTTC.

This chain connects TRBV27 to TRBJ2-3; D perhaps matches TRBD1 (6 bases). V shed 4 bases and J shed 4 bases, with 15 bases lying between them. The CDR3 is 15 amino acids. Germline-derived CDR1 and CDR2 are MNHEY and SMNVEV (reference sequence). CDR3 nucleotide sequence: TGTGCCAGCAGTTGGTGGGGGCGCGAGGCAGATACGCAGTATTTT. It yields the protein CASSWWGREADTQYF.

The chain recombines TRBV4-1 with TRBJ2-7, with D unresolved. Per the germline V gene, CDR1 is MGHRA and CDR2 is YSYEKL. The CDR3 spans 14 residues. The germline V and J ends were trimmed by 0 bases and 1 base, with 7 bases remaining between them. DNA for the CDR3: TGCGCCAGCAGCCAAGAAGGCTTGTCCTACGAGCAGTACTTC. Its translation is CASSQEGLSYEQYF.

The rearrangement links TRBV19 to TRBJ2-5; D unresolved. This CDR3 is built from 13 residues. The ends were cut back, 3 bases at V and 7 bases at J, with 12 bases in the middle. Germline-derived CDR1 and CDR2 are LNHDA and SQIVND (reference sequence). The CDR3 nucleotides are TGTGCCAGTAGTATCGGGCGTCGATCGACCCAGTACTTC. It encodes CASSIGRRSTQYF.

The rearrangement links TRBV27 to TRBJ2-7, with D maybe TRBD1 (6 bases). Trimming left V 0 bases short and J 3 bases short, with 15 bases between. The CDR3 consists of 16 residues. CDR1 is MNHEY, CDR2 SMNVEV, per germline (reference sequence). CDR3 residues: CASSLSKTGSRYEQYF. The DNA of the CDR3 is TGTGCCAGCAGTTTATCGAAAACAGGGAGTCGCTACGAGCAGTACTTC.

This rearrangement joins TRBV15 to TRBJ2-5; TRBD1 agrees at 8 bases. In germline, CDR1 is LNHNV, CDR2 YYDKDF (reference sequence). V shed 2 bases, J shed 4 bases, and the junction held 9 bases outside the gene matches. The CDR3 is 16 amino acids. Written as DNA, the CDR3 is TGTGCCACCAGCAGAAGTCTTGGGACAGGTGTAGAGACCCAGTACTTC. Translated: CATSRSLGTGVETQYF.

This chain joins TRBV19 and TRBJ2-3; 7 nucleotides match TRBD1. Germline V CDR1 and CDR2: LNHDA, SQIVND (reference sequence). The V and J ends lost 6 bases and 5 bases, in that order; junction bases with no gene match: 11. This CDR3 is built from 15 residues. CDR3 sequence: CASSLQGTLVDTQYF. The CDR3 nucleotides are TGTGCCAGTAGCTTACAGGGGACGCTAGTAGATACGCAGTATTTT. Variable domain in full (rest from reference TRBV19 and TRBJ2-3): DGGITQSPKYLFRKEGQNVTLSCEQNLNHDAMYWYRQDPGQGLRLIYYSQIVNDFQKGDIAEGYSVSREKKESFPLTVTSAQKNPTAFYLCASSLQGTLVDTQYFGPGTRLTVL.

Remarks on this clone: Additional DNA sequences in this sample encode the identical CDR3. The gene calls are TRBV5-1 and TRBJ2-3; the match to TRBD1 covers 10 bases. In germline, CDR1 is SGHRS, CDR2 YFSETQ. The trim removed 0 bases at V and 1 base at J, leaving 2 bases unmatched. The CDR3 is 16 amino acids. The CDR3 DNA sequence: TGCGCCAGCAGCTTGGTTGGGACAGGGGGCACAGATACGCAGTATTTT. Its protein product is CASSLVGTGGTDTQYF.

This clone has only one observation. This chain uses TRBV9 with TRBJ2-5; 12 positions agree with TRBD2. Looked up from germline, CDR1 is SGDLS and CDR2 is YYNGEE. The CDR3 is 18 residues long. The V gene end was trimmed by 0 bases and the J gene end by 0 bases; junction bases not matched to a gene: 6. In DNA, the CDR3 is TGTGCCAGCAGCGTAGCGCTAGCGGGGGGGGCAAACCAAGAGACCCAGTACTTC. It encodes CASSVALAGGANQETQYF. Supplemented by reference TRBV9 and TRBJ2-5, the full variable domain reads DSGVTQTPKHLITATGQRVTLRCSPRSGDLSVYWYQQSLDQGLQFLIQYYNGEERAKGNILERFSAQQFPDLHSELNLSSLELGDSALYFCASSVALAGGANQETQYFGPGTRLLVL.

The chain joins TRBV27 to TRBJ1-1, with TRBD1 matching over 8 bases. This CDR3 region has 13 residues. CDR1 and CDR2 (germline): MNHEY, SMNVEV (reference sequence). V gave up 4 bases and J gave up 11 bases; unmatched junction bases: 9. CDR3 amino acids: CASSSLGQGSAFF. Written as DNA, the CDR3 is TGTGCCAGCAGTTCCTTAGGACAGGGCTCGGCTTTCTTT.

The CDR3 region has the DNA TGTGCCAGCAGCTTGAGCACCAGAAACACCATATATTTT. This encodes CASSLSTRNTIYF. The V gene is TRBV5-4, the J gene TRBJ1-3; D gene ambiguous. CDR1 is SGHNT, CDR2 YYREEE, per germline (reference sequence). Trimming took off 1 base at V and 5 bases at J, with 7 bases between the two ends. This CDR3 has 13 amino acids.

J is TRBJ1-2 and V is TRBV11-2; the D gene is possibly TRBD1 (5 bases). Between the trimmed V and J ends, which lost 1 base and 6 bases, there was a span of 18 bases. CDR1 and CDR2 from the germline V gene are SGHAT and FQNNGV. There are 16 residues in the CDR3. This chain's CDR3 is CASSLGGRVGLDGYTF. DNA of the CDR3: TGTGCCAGCAGCTTAGGAGGCAGGGTGGGTTTGGATGGCTACACCTTC.

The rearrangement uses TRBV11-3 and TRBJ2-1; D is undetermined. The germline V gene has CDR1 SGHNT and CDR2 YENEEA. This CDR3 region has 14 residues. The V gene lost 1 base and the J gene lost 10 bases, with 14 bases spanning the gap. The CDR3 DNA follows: TGTGCCAGCAGCTTAGGCGGCCCCTCGACCGAGCAGTTCTTC. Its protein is CASSLGGPSTEQFF.

The CDR3 loop is CASTKTGRTNTEAFF. The CDR3 nucleotides read TGTGCCAGCACCAAAACGGGACGGACGAACACTGAAGCTTTCTTT. The rearrangement joins TRBV6-5 to TRBJ1-1; tentative D call: TRBD1 (5 bases). CDR1 and CDR2 from the germline V gene are MNHEY and SVGAGI. V lost 7 bases and J lost 1, with 16 bases in between. The CDR3 spans 15 residues.

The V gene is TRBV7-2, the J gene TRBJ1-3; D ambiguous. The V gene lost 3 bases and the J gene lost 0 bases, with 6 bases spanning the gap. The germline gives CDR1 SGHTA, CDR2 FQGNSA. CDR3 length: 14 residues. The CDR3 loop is CASSLRSSGNTIYF. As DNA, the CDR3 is TGTGCCAGCAGCTTGCGGAGCTCTGGAAACACCATATATTTT.

CDR3 region: CASSLVPQGRTAGANVLTF. The CDR3, as DNA: TGTGCCAGCAGCTTAGTCCCACAGGGGAGAACTGCTGGGGCCAACGTCCTGACTTTC. The rearrangement uses TRBV7-8 and TRBJ2-6, with TRBD1 matching over 7 bases. Trimming removed 1 base from V and 2 bases from J; junction bases left unmatched: 11. The length of the CDR3 is 19 residues. In germline, CDR1 is SGHVS, CDR2 FQNEAQ.

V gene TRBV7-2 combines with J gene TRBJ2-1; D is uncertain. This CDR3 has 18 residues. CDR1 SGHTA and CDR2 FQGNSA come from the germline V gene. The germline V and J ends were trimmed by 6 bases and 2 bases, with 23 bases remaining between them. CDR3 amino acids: CASSSRPRTDPTYNEQFF. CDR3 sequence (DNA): TGTGCCAGCAGTTCGCGCCCACGGACCGATCCTACCTACAATGAGCAGTTCTTC.

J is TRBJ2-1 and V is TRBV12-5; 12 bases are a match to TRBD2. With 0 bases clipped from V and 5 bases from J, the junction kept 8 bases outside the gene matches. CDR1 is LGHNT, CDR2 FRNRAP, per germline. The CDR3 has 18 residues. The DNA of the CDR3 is TGTGCTAGTGGTTTGGTACTGTCCCGACTAGCGGGGGACAATGAGCAGTTCTTC. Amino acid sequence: CASGLVLSRLAGDNEQFF.

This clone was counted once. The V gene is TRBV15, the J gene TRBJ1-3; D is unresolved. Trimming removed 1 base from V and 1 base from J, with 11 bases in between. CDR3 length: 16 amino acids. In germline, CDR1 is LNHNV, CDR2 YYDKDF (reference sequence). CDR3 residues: CATSRGGTGSGNTIYF. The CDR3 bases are TGTGCCACCAGCAGAGGTGGCACCGGGTCTGGAAACACCATATATTTT. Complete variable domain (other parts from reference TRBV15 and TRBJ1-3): DAMVIQNPRYQVTQFGKPVTLSCSQTLNHNVMYWYQQKSSQAPKLLFHYYDKDFNNEADTPDNFQSRRPNTSFCFLDIRSPGLGDTAMYLCATSRGGTGSGNTIYFGEGSWLTVV.

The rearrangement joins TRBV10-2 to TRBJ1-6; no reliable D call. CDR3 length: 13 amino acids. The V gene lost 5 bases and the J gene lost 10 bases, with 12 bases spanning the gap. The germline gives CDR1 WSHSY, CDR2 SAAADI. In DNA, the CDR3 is TGCGCCAGCAGTCTTGGGGAGGGATCACCCCTCCACTTT. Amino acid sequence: CASSLGEGSPLHF.

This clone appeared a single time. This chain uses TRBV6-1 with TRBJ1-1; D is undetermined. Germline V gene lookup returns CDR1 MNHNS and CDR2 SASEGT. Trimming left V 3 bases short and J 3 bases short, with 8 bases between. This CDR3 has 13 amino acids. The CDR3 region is CASSDGADTEAFF. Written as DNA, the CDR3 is TGTGCCAGCAGTGACGGCGCAGACACTGAAGCTTTCTTT.

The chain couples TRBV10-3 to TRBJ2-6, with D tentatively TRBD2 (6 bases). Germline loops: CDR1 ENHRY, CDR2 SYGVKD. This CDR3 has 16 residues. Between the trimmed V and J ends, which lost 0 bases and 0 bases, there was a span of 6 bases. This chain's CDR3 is CAISESGGSGANVLTF. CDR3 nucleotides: TGTGCCATCAGTGAGTCGGGAGGCTCTGGGGCCAACGTCCTGACTTTC.

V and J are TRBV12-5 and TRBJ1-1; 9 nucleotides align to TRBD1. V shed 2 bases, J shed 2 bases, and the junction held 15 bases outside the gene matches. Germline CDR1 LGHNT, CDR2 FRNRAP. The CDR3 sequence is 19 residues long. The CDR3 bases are TGTGCTAGTGGTTTGAGGGGAATAGGACAGGGGTTGAACAACACTGAAGCTTTCTTT. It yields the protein CASGLRGIGQGLNNTEAFF.

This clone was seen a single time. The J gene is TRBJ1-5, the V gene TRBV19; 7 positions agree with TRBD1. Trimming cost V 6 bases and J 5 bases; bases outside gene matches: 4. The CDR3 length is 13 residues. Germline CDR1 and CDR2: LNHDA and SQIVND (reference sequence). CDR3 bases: TGTGCCAGTAGACGAGACAGGGATCAGCCCCAGCATTTT. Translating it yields CASRRDRDQPQHF.